The sample holds a few counts of the clone carrying this TCR beta chain. These data come from a study of blood T cells in healthy people across ages. The CDR3 has 17 amino acids. The germline gives CDR1 SGHAT, CDR2 FQNNGV. Trimming stripped 6 bases from V and 0 bases from J, with 18 bases between. Using a J-beta primer mix together with a sample-barcoded 5' primer, a second PCR was run for roughly 7 to 12 cycles. Each CDR3 protein gets one entry after TCRdb re-called the 5' RACE reads with MiXCR. This sample has more than 1,000,000 distinct CDR3 sequences; around 27% occur once, and the top ten carry approximately 0.71%. Isolated per sample were at least 7 million PBMCs. These data were also filed under a second study, of T cells of mothers and their children. That study adds: At a sensitivity of about 100 clones per million clonotypes, no persistent microchimeric T cell clones appeared.

The TCR originated in a girl aged 2-10 years in good health. What was sequenced was blood. The genes are TRBV11-2 and TRBJ2-1; D might be TRBD2 (5 bases). Here the CDR3 reads CASSLWLAKSSYNEQFF. The DNA for the CDR3 is TGTGCCAGCAGTCTATGGTTAGCGAAGAGCTCCTACAATGAGCAGTTCTTC.